This T cell receptor (beta chain) stems from a study of early T cells in non-severe SARS-CoV-2 infection. Study context: It was bulk RNA from unsorted whole blood that was sequenced, and the chains were unpaired. Study observations and caveats: VDJdb matches were skewed toward anti-spike CD8 T cell responses.

Individual cDNA molecules received unique molecular identifiers during library preparation. TCRdb reprocessed the 5' RACE reads via MiXCR and lists one record per CDR3 protein. The repertoire has 60,000 to 75,000 distinct CDR3 sequences, approximately 10% of them found once; the top ten carry approximately 6.4%. V was pared by 4 bases and J by 7 bases, with 9 bases of the junction left unmatched. Germline V lookup: CDR1 SGHVS, CDR2 FQNEAQ. The length of the CDR3 is 15 residues. This clonotype was counted many times. What it binds is not known. The sequencing sample was made of whole blood. This TCR was recovered from an adult who was a healthcare worker with PCR-confirmed SARS-CoV-2 infection or an uninfected control (not recorded which). This chain connects TRBV7-8 to TRBJ2-3, with 9 bases lining up with TRBD2. The CDR3 sequence: CASSSRLAGSNTQYF. Written as DNA, the CDR3 is TGTGCCAGCAGCTCCCGGCTAGCGGGGTCAAATACGCAGTATTTT.